The 11 T cell receptor beta chains below were found in one sample sequenced in a study of identical twins. A single record per CDR3 protein comes from TCRdb applying MiXCR to the 5' RACE reads. The sample carries approximately 490,000 distinct CDR3 sequences, 20% to 25% recorded once. The sample also formed part of further work on yellow fever vaccine responses in identical twins.

The sequencing input was CD4+ T cells sorted from blood. The receptors derive from a woman under 30 in good health.

This sequence joins TRBV4-1 and TRBJ2-5; D is tentatively TRBD1 or TRBD2 (5 bases each). Germline V gives CDR1 MGHRA, CDR2 YSYEKL. The CDR3 sequence is 16 residues long. The V and J ends lost 4 bases and 1 base respectively, with 16 bases between them. The CDR3 nucleotides are TGCGCCAGCAGCCCCTCCCACGGGACCACCCAAGAGACCCAGTACTTC. Translated, it gives CASSPSHGTTQETQYF.

A few counts support this clonotype. J is TRBJ2-7 and V is TRBV27; tentative D call: TRBD2 (6 bases). The CDR3 spans 14 residues. Germline CDR1 MNHEY, CDR2 SMNVEV (reference sequence). V was cut by 4 bases and J by 2 bases, with 12 bases left in between. The CDR3 sequence is CASSSDRETYEQYF. The CDR3 DNA follows: TGTGCCAGCAGTTCCGACCGGGAGACCTACGAGCAGTACTTC.

The chain joins TRBV11-2 to TRBJ2-7, with 9 bases aligning to TRBD2. V lost 5 bases and J lost 1; bases outside the gene matches: 12. The CDR3 extends over 17 amino acids. Germline CDR1 SGHAT, CDR2 FQNNGV. In DNA form, the CDR3 reads TGTGCCAGCAGCCCCGGGTGGCTAGCGGGACCTTCCTACGAGCAGTACTTC. It yields the protein CASSPGWLAGPSYEQYF. The complete variable domain, with remaining parts taken from reference TRBV11-2 and TRBJ2-7, reads EAGVAQSPRYKIIEKRQSVAFWCNPISGHATLYWYQQILGQGPKLLIQFQNNGVVDDSQLPKDRFSAERLKGVDSTLKIQPAKLEDSAVYLCASSPGWLAGPSYEQYFGPGTRLTVT.

This chain uses TRBV6-1 with TRBJ2-1; D might be TRBD1 or TRBD2, each matching 5 bases. Germline CDR1 is MNHNS and CDR2 is SASEGT. CDR3 length equals 14 residues. V shed 8 bases and J shed 9 bases, with 20 bases lying between them. The CDR3 DNA follows: TGTGCCAGCGGGGGATTTCGAGGACGAACTGAGCAGTTCTTC. Protein sequence: CASGGFRGRTEQFF.

The chain joins TRBV6-1 to TRBJ1-2; D call uncertain. This CDR3 contains 13 residues. V was cut by 1 base and J by 4 bases, with 7 bases left in between. The germline V gene encodes CDR1 MNHNS and CDR2 SASEGT. The CDR3 sequence: CASSEVSFYGYTF. The CDR3, as DNA: TGTGCCAGCAGTGAAGTGTCCTTCTATGGCTACACCTTC.

This chain links TRBV7-8 with TRBJ2-2; D gene unclear. V shed 0 bases and J shed 4 bases, with 9 bases lying between them. CDR1 SGHVS and CDR2 FQNEAQ come from the germline V gene. This CDR3 has 15 residues. The CDR3 loop reads CASSLAGYGTGELFF. As DNA, the CDR3 is TGTGCCAGCAGCTTAGCGGGATACGGCACCGGGGAGCTGTTTTTT.

This clonotype was recorded a few times. The genes are TRBV5-1 and TRBJ2-5; 7 bases match TRBD1. Losses at the gene ends were 0 bases for V and 2 bases for J; bases not matched to a gene: 16. The length of the CDR3 is 19 residues. Germline CDR1 reads SGHRS; CDR2 reads YFSETQ. The CDR3 sequence: CASSLARRPGTEPQETQYF. The CDR3 DNA follows: TGCGCCAGCAGCTTGGCCAGGCGGCCAGGGACAGAACCTCAAGAGACCCAGTACTTC.

This clonotype has more than one count but fewer than ten. The chain carries TRBV20-1 and TRBJ1-5, with 9 bases fitting TRBD1. From germline, CDR1 is DFQATT and CDR2 SNEGSKA (reference sequence). The V and J ends lost 4 bases and 5 bases, in that order; junction bases with no gene match: 6. This CDR3 has 14 residues. The chain's CDR3 is CSAILGTGHQPQHF. The CDR3 nucleotides read TGCAGTGCTATATTAGGGACAGGGCATCAGCCCCAGCATTTT.

This chain uses TRBV2 with TRBJ2-3; 7 positions agree with TRBD2. This CDR3 region has 18 residues. The germline CDR1 and CDR2 sequences are SNHLY and FYNNEI. Trimming took 2 bases from V and 0 from J; bases not matched to a gene: 11. The CDR3 bases are TGTGCCAGCAGTGAAATCCCCATACTAGCGACTAGCACAGATACGCAGTATTTT. The encoded protein is CASSEIPILATSTDTQYF.

The chain combines TRBV11-3 with TRBJ2-2, with 10 bases fitting TRBD2. Unmatched junction bases numbered 13, after V lost 5 bases and J lost 7 bases. From germline, CDR1 is SGHNT and CDR2 YENEEA. The CDR3 totals 17 residues. CDR3 nucleotide sequence: TGTGCCAGCAGCCCGAAGGGGCTAGCGGGAGTTGTCGGGGAGCTGTTTTTT. Encoded protein: CASSPKGLAGVVGELFF.

There are a few counts of this clonotype. The chain joins TRBV4-2 to TRBJ2-1; 7 positions match TRBD2. This CDR3 region has 17 residues. Losses at the gene ends were 0 bases for V and 2 bases for J; bases not matched to a gene: 7. CDR1 is LGHNA, CDR2 YNFKEQ, per germline. Written as DNA, the CDR3 is TGTGCCAGCAGCCAAGATCCGAGCGGGATAGCCTACAATGAGCAGTTCTTC. Translated, it gives CASSQDPSGIAYNEQFF.